These T cell receptor beta chains were read from a single sample in a study of CD8 T cells in Susac syndrome. TCRdb passed the immunoSEQ multiplex PCR reads through MiXCR, listing each CDR3 protein once. The sample shows 100,000 to 150,000 distinct CDR3 sequences, around 94% of them seen only once. Material: CD4+ T cells from PBMCs. Receptors were obtained from a human donor with multiple sclerosis. Each CDR3 is given with its conserved first and last residue. Fields, in order: D gene, J gene, clone size, CDR3 length, V gene, CDR3 DNA, CDR3 protein. The D gene is left open where the match is weak. Size values are once, few and many counts, or a class for expanded clones, and some rows have none.

d_call: NA
j_call: TRBJ1-3
clone_size: NA
cdr3_length: 16
v_call: TRBV18
cdr3_nt: TGTGCCAGCTCACCACCAGGAGGTAACTCTGGAAACACCATATATTTT
cdr3_aa: CASSPPGGNSGNTIYF

d_call: NA
j_call: TRBJ1-2
clone_size: NA
cdr3_length: 13
v_call: TRBV14
cdr3_nt: TGTGCCAGCAGCCAACGGGGCTTTGATGGCTACACCTTC
cdr3_aa: CASSQRGFDGYTF

d_call: TRBD1
j_call: TRBJ2-1
clone_size: NA
cdr3_length: 17
v_call: TRBV6-2/TRBV6-3
cdr3_nt: TGTGCCAGCAGTTACTTAGCAGGGACAGGGACGTACAATGAGCAGTTCTTC
cdr3_aa: CASSYLAGTGTYNEQFF

d_call: TRBD1
j_call: TRBJ1-2
clone_size: NA
cdr3_length: 15
v_call: TRBV28
cdr3_nt: TGTGCCAGCAGTCCCCCGGGACAGGGGATTTCTGGCTACACCTTC
cdr3_aa: CASSPPGQGISGYTF

d_call: TRBD1
j_call: TRBJ1-1
clone_size: NA
cdr3_length: 13
v_call: TRBV9
cdr3_nt: TGTGCCAGCAGCCCAGGGGGCCACACTGAAGCTTTCTTT
cdr3_aa: CASSPGGHTEAFF

d_call: TRBD1
j_call: TRBJ2-3
clone_size: NA
cdr3_length: 16
v_call: TRBV6-2/TRBV6-3
cdr3_nt: TGTGCCAGCAGTTACGGTCGACAGGGGGGCACAGATACGCAGTATTTT
cdr3_aa: CASSYGRQGGTDTQYF

d_call: NA
j_call: TRBJ1-1
clone_size: NA
cdr3_length: 15
v_call: TRBV6-1
cdr3_nt: TGTGCCAGCAGTGAAGTGAGGGGATCGAACACTGAAGCTTTCTTT
cdr3_aa: CASSEVRGSNTEAFF

d_call: NA
j_call: TRBJ2-5
clone_size: NA
cdr3_length: 13
v_call: TRBV7-3
cdr3_nt: TGTGCCAGCAGCTTGGCTTCCCAAGAGACCCAGTACTTC
cdr3_aa: CASSLASQETQYF

d_call: TRBD1
j_call: TRBJ2-7
clone_size: NA
cdr3_length: 16
v_call: TRBV20-1
cdr3_nt: TGCAGTGCTCCGTGGACGGGACAGGGGGGAACCTACGAGCAGTACTTC
cdr3_aa: CSAPWTGQGGTYEQYF

d_call: TRBD1
j_call: TRBJ1-1
clone_size: NA
cdr3_length: 12
v_call: TRBV20-1
cdr3_nt: TGCAGTGTCCGACAGGGGGACACTGAAGCTTTCTTT
cdr3_aa: CSVRQGDTEAFF

d_call: NA
j_call: TRBJ1-2
clone_size: NA
cdr3_length: 13
v_call: TRBV7-2
cdr3_nt: TGTGCCAGCAGCTCGACAGGCGGGTATGGCTACACCTTC
cdr3_aa: CASSSTGGYGYTF

d_call: NA
j_call: TRBJ1-5
clone_size: NA
cdr3_length: 13
v_call: TRBV2
cdr3_nt: TGTGCCAGCACGGAGTATAGCAATCAGCCCCAGCATTTT
cdr3_aa: CASTEYSNQPQHF

d_call: NA
j_call: TRBJ2-2
clone_size: NA
cdr3_length: 15
v_call: TRBV27
cdr3_nt: TGTGCCAGCAGTTTAAGGGTGGGGAACACCGGGGAGCTGTTTTTT
cdr3_aa: CASSLRVGNTGELFF

d_call: NA
j_call: TRBJ2-7
clone_size: NA
cdr3_length: 14
v_call: TRBV15
cdr3_nt: TGTGCCACCAGTCCAGGACCCAGCTCCTACGAGCAGTACTTC
cdr3_aa: CATSPGPSSYEQYF

d_call: NA
j_call: TRBJ1-1
clone_size: NA
cdr3_length: 17
v_call: TRBV27
cdr3_nt: TGTGCCAGCAGTTTATCGGTAACTCGGCGGAGGAACACTGAAGCTTTCTTT
cdr3_aa: CASSLSVTRRRNTEAFF

d_call: TRBD1
j_call: TRBJ1-1
clone_size: NA
cdr3_length: 17
v_call: TRBV7-9
cdr3_nt: TGTGCCAGCAGCAAGACAGGGTGGATAAGTATGAACACTGAAGCTTTCTTT
cdr3_aa: CASSKTGWISMNTEAFF

d_call: NA
j_call: TRBJ1-6
clone_size: NA
cdr3_length: 13
v_call: TRBV7-2
cdr3_nt: TGTGCCAGCAGCTCCACGGTTAATTCACCCCTCCACTTT
cdr3_aa: CASSSTVNSPLHF

d_call: TRBD2
j_call: TRBJ2-7
clone_size: NA
cdr3_length: 15
v_call: TRBV7-9
cdr3_nt: TGTGCCAGCAGCCCCTCCGGGACTAGCGCCGCCGAGCAGTACTTC
cdr3_aa: CASSPSGTSAAEQYF

d_call: NA
j_call: TRBJ1-5
clone_size: NA
cdr3_length: 13
v_call: TRBV12-3/TRBV12-4
cdr3_nt: TGTGCCAGCAGTTTGCCGGGACGGCCACCCCAGCATTTT
cdr3_aa: CASSLPGRPPQHF

d_call: NA
j_call: TRBJ1-2
clone_size: NA
cdr3_length: 13
v_call: TRBV6-5
cdr3_nt: TGTGCCAGCAGTTACTCGACAGTCCGTGGCTACACCTTC
cdr3_aa: CASSYSTVRGYTF

d_call: NA
j_call: TRBJ1-1
clone_size: NA
cdr3_length: 15
v_call: TRBV20-1
cdr3_nt: TGCAGTGCTAATGGGAAACCCGGGTACGCCACTGAAGCTTTCTTT
cdr3_aa: CSANGKPGYATEAFF

d_call: NA
j_call: TRBJ2-5
clone_size: NA
cdr3_length: 15
v_call: TRBV14
cdr3_nt: TGTGCCAGCAGCCTAAGCTTAGCCCTCGCAGAGACCCAGTACTTC
cdr3_aa: CASSLSLALAETQYF

d_call: NA
j_call: TRBJ1-2
clone_size: NA
cdr3_length: 14
v_call: TRBV19
cdr3_nt: TGTGCCAGTAGTACCGCCCGGCAGAACTATGGCTACACCTTC
cdr3_aa: CASSTARQNYGYTF

d_call: TRBD1
j_call: TRBJ1-6
clone_size: once
cdr3_length: 17
v_call: TRBV5-1
cdr3_nt: TGCGCCAGCAGCTTGGCAGGACCGGGACAGGGGATCTCACCCCTCCACTTT
cdr3_aa: CASSLAGPGQGISPLHF

d_call: NA
j_call: TRBJ1-2
clone_size: NA
cdr3_length: 15
v_call: TRBV30
cdr3_nt: TGTGCCTGGAGTGTACTAGTCAGTAGCCTTTATGGCTACACCTTC
cdr3_aa: CAWSVLVSSLYGYTF

d_call: NA
j_call: TRBJ1-2
clone_size: NA
cdr3_length: 12
v_call: TRBV19
cdr3_nt: TGTGCCAGTAGTAAGGTCAGCTATGGCTACACCTTC
cdr3_aa: CASSKVSYGYTF

d_call: NA
j_call: TRBJ2-7
clone_size: NA
cdr3_length: 16
v_call: TRBV3-1
cdr3_nt: TGTGCCAGCAGCCAAACCGGGACCTTAAAAAGGTACGAGCAGTACTTC
cdr3_aa: CASSQTGTLKRYEQYF

d_call: NA
j_call: TRBJ2-3
clone_size: once
cdr3_length: 15
v_call: TRBV29-1
cdr3_nt: TGCAGCGCCGCCCGTATGGGGTCTAGCACAGATACGCAGTATTTT
cdr3_aa: CSAARMGSSTDTQYF

d_call: NA
j_call: TRBJ2-1
clone_size: NA
cdr3_length: 15
v_call: TRBV9
cdr3_nt: TGTGCCAGCAGCGTACAGGGTACGCCCTACAATGAGCAGTTCTTC
cdr3_aa: CASSVQGTPYNEQFF

d_call: TRBD1
j_call: TRBJ2-3
clone_size: NA
cdr3_length: 13
v_call: TRBV27
cdr3_nt: TGTGCCAGCAGGTACAGGGGGCAAGATACGCAGTATTTT
cdr3_aa: CASRYRGQDTQYF

d_call: NA
j_call: TRBJ2-7
clone_size: NA
cdr3_length: 11
v_call: TRBV23-1
cdr3_nt: TGCGCCAGCAGACCCTCCTACGAGCAGTACTTC
cdr3_aa: CASRPSYEQYF

d_call: NA
j_call: TRBJ2-5
clone_size: few
cdr3_length: 14
v_call: TRBV27
cdr3_nt: TGTGCCAGCAGTTTGGACCGCTCCGGTGAGACCCAGTACTTC
cdr3_aa: CASSLDRSGETQYF

d_call: NA
j_call: TRBJ2-6
clone_size: once
cdr3_length: 16
v_call: TRBV7-2
cdr3_nt: TGTGCCAGCAGCTTAGAGATCGGATCCGGGGCCAACGTCCTGACTTTC
cdr3_aa: CASSLEIGSGANVLTF

d_call: NA
j_call: TRBJ1-1
clone_size: NA
cdr3_length: 14
v_call: TRBV7-3
cdr3_nt: TGTGCCAGCAGCGGGGACACCCGAAGCACTGAAGCTTTCTTT
cdr3_aa: CASSGDTRSTEAFF

d_call: NA
j_call: TRBJ1-1
clone_size: NA
cdr3_length: 14
v_call: TRBV5-1
cdr3_nt: TGCGCCAGCAGCGCCTACCAGGGTACCACTGAAGCTTTCTTT
cdr3_aa: CASSAYQGTTEAFF

d_call: NA
j_call: TRBJ1-1
clone_size: NA
cdr3_length: 12
v_call: TRBV12-3/TRBV12-4
cdr3_nt: TGTGCCAGCAGTTTTAGGGGGACTGAAGCTTTCTTT
cdr3_aa: CASSFRGTEAFF

d_call: NA
j_call: TRBJ2-7
clone_size: NA
cdr3_length: 9
v_call: TRBV2
cdr3_nt: TGTGCCAGCAGTGCCTCCAGGTACTTC
cdr3_aa: CASSASRYF

d_call: TRBD2
j_call: TRBJ2-3
clone_size: NA
cdr3_length: 14
v_call: TRBV6-5
cdr3_nt: TGTGCCAGCAGAGTAGCGGGGGCTACAGATACGCAGTATTTT
cdr3_aa: CASRVAGATDTQYF